The 32 T cell receptor beta chains given below trace back to one sample, sequenced in a study of cytotoxic CD8 clonotypes in ibrutinib-treated CLL. Assay: immunoSEQ multiplex PCR; the TCRdb copy retains only in-frame clones and omits some. The sample includes some 310,000 clones, around four fifths of them seen just once. The sequences come from PBMCs, collected before ibrutinib treatment. Every receptor here comes from a human donor with chronic lymphocytic leukemia.

This chain joins TRBV15 and TRBJ2-1; 9 bases line up with TRBD2. There are 16 residues in the CDR3. Trimming at V came to 0 bases and at J to 5 bases, leaving 5 bases not matched to a gene. CDR1 and CDR2 (germline): LNHNV, YYDKDF (reference sequence). This CDR3 is CATSREQLAGNNEQFF. CDR3 nucleotides: TGTGCCACCAGCAGAGAGCAACTAGCGGGCAACAATGAGCAGTTCTTC. Full variable domain (missing parts from reference TRBV15 and TRBJ2-1): DAMVIQNPRYQVTQFGKPVTLSCSQTLNHNVMYWYQQKSSQAPKLLFHYYDKDFNNEADTPDNFQSRRPNTSFCFLDIRSPGLGDTAMYLCATSREQLAGNNEQFFGPGTRLTVL.

This sequence joins TRBV25-1 and TRBJ1-5; D possibly corresponds to TRBD1 (5 bases). CDR1 is MGHDK and CDR2 is SYGVNS in the germline V gene. The CDR3 is 15 residues long. The V gene lost 4 bases and the J gene lost 0 bases, with 10 bases spanning the gap. The CDR3 DNA follows: TGTGCCAGCAGTGGGGGCATTTATAGCAATCAGCCCCAGCATTTT. This codes for CASSGGIYSNQPQHF.

As regards this clone: At one end the junction does not follow the germline gene, possibly because of a read error. V is TRBV18 and J is TRBJ1-1; D possibly corresponds to TRBD1 (5 bases). This CDR3 is built from 15 residues. CDR1 is KGHSH, CDR2 LQKENI, per germline. The CDR3 region is CASSESGWLKTEAFF. The CDR3 nucleotides are TGTGCCAGCTCAGAATCAGGGTGGTTGAAGACTGAAGCTTTCTTT.

This clone was seen only once. One end of the junction does not line up with germline, which may come from a read error. J is TRBJ2-7 and V is TRBV7-9; possibly TRBD1 for D (6 bases). The germline V gene has CDR1 SEHNR and CDR2 FQNEAQ (reference sequence). The CDR3 sequence is 15 residues long. The CDR3 nucleotides are TGTGCCGGCAGCTTATTAGGGACACCGAACTACGAGCAGTACTTC. Translated: CAGSLLGTPNYEQYF.

The genes are TRBV7-8 and TRBJ2-7; 7 positions match TRBD2. This CDR3 spans 16 amino acids. Unmatched junction bases numbered 10, after V lost 4 bases and J lost 1 base. Per germline, CDR1 SGHVS and CDR2 FQNEAQ. This CDR3 reads CASSSRAGIPSYEQYF. Written as DNA, the CDR3 is TGTGCCAGCAGCTCCCGAGCGGGAATACCTTCCTACGAGCAGTACTTC.

The chain recombines TRBV7-2 with TRBJ2-3; 8 nucleotides line up with TRBD2. The junction had 5 bases not matched to a gene; V was cut back by 3 bases and J by 0 bases. Germline lookup yields CDR1 SGHTA and CDR2 FQGNSA. The CDR3 consists of 16 residues. The CDR3 DNA sequence: TGTGCCAGCAGCTTTACTAGCGGTCCTAGCACAGATACGCAGTATTTT. This codes for CASSFTSGPSTDTQYF.

This clone was detected only once. This sequence joins TRBV5-4 and TRBJ2-3; D is perhaps TRBD2 (6 bases). V lost 7 bases and J 4 bases, leaving 22 bases between the germline ends. This CDR3 has 16 residues. From germline, CDR1 is SGHNT and CDR2 YYREEE (reference sequence). Here the CDR3 reads CASFLWREGGADTQYF. CDR3 in DNA: TGTGCCAGCTTCCTGTGGCGAGAGGGAGGTGCAGATACGCAGTATTTT.

CDR3 DNA sequence: TGTGCCAGCACCCAGGGAGGGTGGCTCGTAGCTTTCTTT. Translation gives CASTQGGWLVAFF. The chain links TRBV6-5 to TRBJ1-1, with D tentatively TRBD1 (5 bases). CDR3 length: 13 residues. Per germline, CDR1 MNHEY and CDR2 SVGAGI. The ends were cut back, 7 bases at V and 10 bases at J, with 19 bases in the middle.

This sequence joins TRBV4-1 and TRBJ2-2; a weak D match, TRBD1 (5 bases). Germline V lookup: CDR1 MGHRA, CDR2 YSYEKL. Trimming took off 0 bases at V and 5 bases at J, with 13 bases between the two ends. This CDR3 region has 16 residues. The CDR3 DNA reads TGCGCCAGCAGCCAAGAAGGCAGGGTCGGGACCGGGGAGCTGTTTTTT. This sequence encodes CASSQEGRVGTGELFF.

The V gene is TRBV15, the J gene TRBJ2-4; 9 positions agree with TRBD1. This CDR3 is built from 14 residues. The J segment lost 9 bases and the V segment lost 8 bases, leaving 11 bases of the junction unmatched. Germline V gene sequence: CDR1 LNHNV, CDR2 YYDKDF (reference sequence). CDR3 loop: CATRPTGQGGIQYF. The CDR3 nucleotides read TGTGCCACCCGCCCTACGGGACAGGGAGGCATTCAGTACTTC.

The chain joins TRBV30 to TRBJ1-5; D possibly corresponds to TRBD1 (6 bases). In germline, CDR1 is GTSNPN, CDR2 SVGIG (reference sequence). The length of the CDR3 is 13 residues. V lost 5 bases and J lost 6, with 14 bases in between. The DNA of the CDR3 is TGTGCCTGGCAACAGGGTTTTGGTCAGCCCCAGCATTTT. The encoded protein is CAWQQGFGQPQHF. The full variable domain, in which reference TRBV30 and TRBJ1-5 provide the parts outside the CDR3, is SQTIHQWPATLVQPVGSPLSLECTVEGTSNPNLYWYRQAAGRGLQLLFYSVGIGQISSEVPQNLSASRPQDRQFILSSKKLLLSDSGFYLCAWQQGFGQPQHFGDGTRLSIL.

The chain employs TRBV5-5 and TRBJ1-1; D gene uncertain. The CDR3 extends over 14 amino acids. V was cut by 4 bases and J by 3 bases, with 13 bases left in between. Germline lookup yields CDR1 SGHKS and CDR2 YYEKEE (reference sequence). The CDR3 DNA reads TGTGCCAGCAGCGCGTTAAAGCGGGACACTGAAGCTTTCTTT. Translated: CASSALKRDTEAFF.

This sequence joins TRBV2 and TRBJ1-5, with 8 bases aligning to TRBD1. Trimming removed 8 bases from V and 6 bases from J; junction bases left unmatched: 15. This CDR3 has 16 amino acids. Germline V gene lookup returns CDR1 SNHLY and CDR2 FYNNEI. CDR3 sequence (DNA): TGTGCCAGCGCCAAAGCTCGGACAGGGATCAGTCAGCCCCAGCATTTT. Translating it yields CASAKARTGISQPQHF.

The chain couples TRBV7-8 to TRBJ2-1; D is ambiguous. This CDR3 region has 16 residues. The germline V and J ends were trimmed by 1 base and 6 bases, with 16 bases remaining between them. CDR1 and CDR2 from the germline V gene are SGHVS and FQNEAQ. CDR3 loop: CASSLEVGRGINEQFF. The CDR3 DNA is TGTGCCAGCAGCTTAGAGGTTGGGCGCGGCATCAATGAGCAGTTCTTC.

This clone was observed a few times. The chain uses TRBV6-1 and TRBJ2-3, with D possibly being TRBD2 (5 bases). The CDR3 has 12 residues. Deletions cut 6 bases from V and 6 bases from J, with 10 bases between. Germline lookup yields CDR1 MNHNS and CDR2 SASEGT. In nucleotides, the CDR3 is TGTGCCAGCAGAGTACTAGTGGATACGCAGTATTTT. The encoded protein is CASRVLVDTQYF.

This chain connects TRBV19 to TRBJ2-7, with D possibly matching TRBD2 (5 bases). The CDR3 runs to 13 residues. The germline V gene encodes CDR1 LNHDA and CDR2 SQIVND (reference sequence). V lost 3 bases and J 2 bases, leaving 8 bases between the germline ends. CDR3 residues: CASSITGTYEQYF. The CDR3 DNA reads as TGTGCCAGTAGTATTACGGGGACCTACGAGCAGTACTTC. The full variable domain, completed using reference TRBV19 and TRBJ2-7, is DGGITQSPKYLFRKEGQNVTLSCEQNLNHDAMYWYRQDPGQGLRLIYYSQIVNDFQKGDIAEGYSVSREKKESFPLTVTSAQKNPTAFYLCASSITGTYEQYFGPGTRLTVT.

This chain joins TRBV11-2 and TRBJ2-2; possibly TRBD2 for D (5 bases). The germline V gene encodes CDR1 SGHAT and CDR2 FQNNGV. The CDR3 consists of 20 residues. The V end was cut by 0 bases, the J end by 2 bases, with 22 bases between. The CDR3: CASSLDLRFPRARNTGELFF. In nucleotides, the CDR3 is TGTGCCAGCAGCTTAGATCTTAGGTTCCCGAGGGCTCGAAACACCGGGGAGCTGTTTTTT. Based on the CDR3 plus reference TRBV11-2 and TRBJ2-2, the full variable domain is EAGVAQSPRYKIIEKRQSVAFWCNPISGHATLYWYQQILGQGPKLLIQFQNNGVVDDSQLPKDRFSAERLKGVDSTLKIQPAKLEDSAVYLCASSLDLRFPRARNTGELFFGEGSRLTVL.

This chain uses TRBV6-5 with TRBJ2-5, with D hard to call. Between the trimmed V and J ends, which lost 2 bases and 5 bases, there was a span of 3 bases. The CDR3 is made up of 11 amino acids. Germline V gene lookup returns CDR1 MNHEY and CDR2 SVGAGI. The CDR3 reads CASSYAETQYF. In DNA, the CDR3 is TGTGCCAGCAGTTACGCTGAGACCCAGTACTTC.

V and J are TRBV5-4 and TRBJ2-7; TRBD1 matches at 10 bases. This CDR3 is 15 amino acids long. Looked up from germline, CDR1 is SGHNT and CDR2 is YYREEE (reference sequence). J gave up 2 bases and V 0 bases, and 2 bases lay outside the gene matches. The CDR3 loop reads CASSLVGTGAYEQYF. The CDR3, as DNA: TGTGCCAGCAGCTTGGTGGGGACAGGGGCCTACGAGCAGTACTTC.

The chain couples TRBV4-3 to TRBJ1-4, with D perhaps matching TRBD1 (5 bases). The CDR3 runs to 12 residues. Looked up from germline, CDR1 is LGHNA and CDR2 is YSLEER. The V end was cut by 5 bases, the J end by 4 bases, with 5 bases between. This CDR3 is CASSDSNEKLFF. The DNA of the CDR3 is TGCGCCAGCAGCGACAGTAATGAAAAACTGTTTTTT.

The gene calls are TRBV4-2 and TRBJ2-1; unclear D gene. In germline, CDR1 is LGHNA, CDR2 YNFKEQ. This CDR3 spans 14 amino acids. V was cut by 0 bases and J by 8 bases, with 11 bases left in between. In DNA form, the CDR3 reads TGTGCCAGCAGCCAAGACTCAAGGGTGGATGAGCAGTTCTTC. This codes for CASSQDSRVDEQFF.

The V call is TRBV9, the J call TRBJ2-1; 10 bases agree with TRBD1. V was pared by 0 bases and J by 9 bases, with 18 bases of the junction left unmatched. The CDR3 totals 19 residues. The germline CDR1 and CDR2 sequences are SGDLS and YYNGEE. The CDR3 sequence: CASSVAVAKWDRGGSEQFF. CDR3 coding DNA: TGTGCCAGCAGCGTAGCAGTGGCAAAATGGGACAGGGGAGGGAGTGAGCAGTTCTTC.

This clone has ten or more counts. The chain employs TRBV5-6 and TRBJ1-5; D may be TRBD1 (5 bases). The V gene lost 4 bases and the J gene lost 6 bases, with 11 bases spanning the gap. This CDR3 has 13 residues. Germline V gene lookup returns CDR1 SGHDT and CDR2 YYEEEE. The CDR3 sequence: CASSVQGIQPQHF. CDR3 coding DNA: TGTGCCAGCAGCGTGCAGGGTATTCAGCCCCAGCATTTT.

This chain uses TRBV28 with TRBJ2-5; TRBD2 matches 10 bases. CDR1 is MDHEN, CDR2 SYDVKM, per germline. The CDR3 totals 15 residues. After removal of 6 bases from V and 5 bases from J, the junction contained 9 bases not matched to a gene. The CDR3 bases are TGTGCCAGCAGAAGCGGGAGGGCCATCTCGGAGACCCAGTACTTC. Protein sequence: CASRSGRAISETQYF.

Turning to this clone: The junction shows a germline mismatch at one end, possibly a read error. The V and J genes are TRBV7-7 and TRBJ2-2, with unresolved D. From germline, CDR1 is SSHAT and CDR2 FNYEAQ (reference sequence). The CDR3 has 12 residues. CDR3 coding DNA: TGTGCTAGCAGCTTAGGTGCCGGGGAGCTGTTTTTT. Its protein product is CASSLGAGELFF.

The genes are TRBV18 and TRBJ1-5; 7 nucleotides line up with TRBD1. Trimming at V came to 2 bases and at J to 1 base, leaving 2 bases not matched to a gene. Germline CDR1 is KGHSH and CDR2 is LQKENI. The CDR3 loop spans 15 amino acids. The CDR3 DNA follows: TGTGCCAGCTCACCATCGACAGGGAGCAATCAGCCCCAGCATTTT. The encoded protein is CASSPSTGSNQPQHF.

V gene TRBV6-4 combines with J gene TRBJ2-1; the match to TRBD2 covers 9 bases. Per the germline V gene, CDR1 is MRHNA and CDR2 is SNTAGT. The CDR3 loop spans 15 amino acids. With 2 bases clipped from V and 4 bases from J, the junction kept 3 bases outside the gene matches. CDR3 DNA sequence: TGTGCCAGCAGTGACGGGACTAGCCCTTACAATGAGCAGTTCTTC. Its translation is CASSDGTSPYNEQFF.

The gene calls are TRBV28 and TRBJ1-4, with D unresolved. CDR3 length equals 16 residues. Trimming took 6 bases from V and 7 from J, leaving 21 bases between them. Germline V gene data show CDR1 as MDHEN and CDR2 as SYDVKM. For the CDR3, the DNA is TGTGCCAGCAGCCCCCCTCCGACGAGCGTGCTTGAAAAACTGTTTTTT. Its protein is CASSPPPTSVLEKLFF.

The chain couples TRBV28 to TRBJ1-5; D is uncertain. V gave up 5 bases and J gave up 2 bases, with 13 bases separating them. CDR1 and CDR2 (germline): MDHEN, SYDVKM. This CDR3 is built from 15 residues. CDR3 region: CASSRLEFGNQPQHF. Here the CDR3 DNA reads TGTGCCAGCAGTCGCTTGGAGTTCGGCAATCAGCCCCAGCATTTT.

The chain employs TRBV6-1 and TRBJ1-1; no clear D gene. This CDR3 has 13 amino acids. Between the trimmed V and J ends, which lost 2 bases and 6 bases, there was a span of 10 bases. Per germline, CDR1 MNHNS and CDR2 SASEGT. In DNA, the CDR3 is TGTGCCAGCAGTGAATGGTCTGGTTCTGAAGCTTTCTTT. Translating it yields CASSEWSGSEAFF.

CDR3 sequence (DNA): TGTGCCATCAGTGAGTCACTTGATGAAAAACTGTTTTTT. Its translation: CAISESLDEKLFF. The gene calls are TRBV10-3 and TRBJ1-4; D ambiguous. The V gene's germline CDR1 is ENHRY and CDR2 SYGVKD. The V end lost 0 bases, the J end lost 6 bases, and 5 bases lay between the germline ends. There are 13 residues in the CDR3.

The chain is built from TRBV5-4 and TRBJ2-7; D remains ambiguous. CDR3 size: 13 residues. The germline V gene encodes CDR1 SGHNT and CDR2 YYREEE (reference sequence). V shed 7 bases and J shed 0 bases, with 11 bases lying between them. The CDR3 region is CASGSLSSYEQYF. Here the CDR3 DNA reads TGTGCCAGCGGTTCCCTTAGCTCCTACGAGCAGTACTTC.